One and the same sample provided the 11 T cell receptor beta chains below, sequenced in a study of OX40 agonist ivuxolimab in advanced cancers. Profiling relied on immunoSEQ multiplex PCR, and the TCRdb table lists in-frame clones only, not all of them. The sample records more than 70,000 clones, approximately 84% being singletons. The input for sequencing was CD4+ or CD8+ T cells sorted from blood, taken in a trial of the OX40 agonist ivuxolimab. These TCRs come from an adult with an advanced solid tumor such as melanoma, head and neck, liver or kidney cancer.

This chain connects TRBV25-1 to TRBJ2-5; D might be TRBD1 (6 bases). CDR1 is MGHDK and CDR2 is SYGVNS in the germline V gene. Trimming cost V 9 bases and J 2 bases, with 13 bases left between them. The CDR3 contains 13 residues. CDR3 coding DNA: TGTGCCAGTAAGGCGACAGGACAAGAGACCCAGTACTTC. The encoded protein is CASKATGQETQYF.

This clone was seen a few times. V and J are TRBV7-9 and TRBJ1-5, with 8 bases that match TRBD1. This CDR3 spans 15 amino acids. The V gene's germline CDR1 is SEHNR and CDR2 FQNEAQ (reference sequence). The V segment lost 5 bases and the J segment 4 bases; nucleotides outside the gene matches: 7. The DNA for the CDR3 is TGTGCCAGCAGCCCTGGGGACAGGCTGAATCAGCCCCAGCATTTT. Translating gives CASSPGDRLNQPQHF.

CDR3 sequence reads: CATGTGYGYTF. As DNA, the CDR3 is TGTGCCACCGGGACAGGGTATGGCTACACCTTC. The V gene is TRBV28, the J gene TRBJ1-2; 9 bases line up with TRBD1. CDR3 length: 11 residues. The germline gives CDR1 MDHEN, CDR2 SYDVKM. J lost 5 bases, V lost 10 bases, and 2 bases had no gene match.

J is TRBJ1-2 and V is TRBV7-2, with D maybe TRBD1 (6 bases). V lost 5 bases and J lost 0, with 19 bases in between. CDR3 length: 17 amino acids. Germline V gene lookup returns CDR1 SGHTA and CDR2 FQGNSA. CDR3 in amino acids: CASSPQAGASANYGYTF. CDR3 coding DNA: TGTGCCAGCAGCCCCCAGGCAGGGGCCAGTGCTAACTATGGCTACACCTTC.

The chain recombines TRBV5-6 with TRBJ1-5; D is uncertain. CDR1 is SGHDT and CDR2 is YYEEEE in the germline V gene. This CDR3 spans 16 amino acids. Trimming removed 4 bases at V and 0 bases at J, with 14 bases between. The chain's CDR3 is CASSRRWRDSNQPQHF. As DNA, the CDR3 is TGTGCCAGCAGCCGGAGGTGGCGGGATAGCAATCAGCCCCAGCATTTT.

The rearrangement links TRBV28 to TRBJ2-2; no clear D. CDR3 length equals 12 residues. The germline V gene encodes CDR1 MDHEN and CDR2 SYDVKM. Trimming removed 7 bases at V and 4 bases at J, with 7 bases between. The CDR3, as DNA: TGTGCCAGCAAAACCCTCACCGGGGAGCTGTTTTTT. It yields the protein CASKTLTGELFF.

V is TRBV11-2 and J is TRBJ2-1; D might be TRBD1 (7 bases). Germline V gene data show CDR1 as SGHAT and CDR2 as FQNNGV. Trimming shortened V by 7 bases and J by 7 bases, and 17 bases separated the two germline ends. This CDR3 is 14 amino acids long. The CDR3 here is CASTVVAGGNEQFF. DNA of the CDR3: TGTGCCAGCACCGTGGTGGCAGGGGGGAATGAGCAGTTCTTC.

The rearrangement uses TRBV7-2 and TRBJ2-1, with 7 positions matching TRBD1. Germline loops: CDR1 SGHTA, CDR2 FQGNSA. Trimming took 2 bases from V and 5 from J; bases not matched to a gene: 6. The CDR3 loop spans 15 amino acids. The CDR3 region has the DNA TGTGCCAGCAGCTTAAAGGGGGCGGCGGACAATGAGCAGTTCTTC. Its protein product is CASSLKGAADNEQFF.

J is TRBJ2-3 and V is TRBV5-1; D might be TRBD2 (5 bases). The length of the CDR3 is 15 residues. The ends were cut back, 6 bases at V and 0 bases at J, with 14 bases in the middle. Germline-derived CDR1 and CDR2 are SGHRS and YFSETQ. CDR3 sequence: CASTHGSQSTDTQYF. CDR3 sequence (DNA): TGCGCCAGCACCCATGGGAGTCAGAGCACAGATACGCAGTATTTT.

The chain employs TRBV11-2 and TRBJ2-4, with TRBD1 identical over 8 bases. Germline CDR1 reads SGHAT; CDR2 reads FQNNGV. This CDR3 contains 16 residues. The J segment lost 2 bases and the V segment lost 2 bases, leaving 5 bases of the junction unmatched. In DNA form, the CDR3 reads TGTGCCAGCAGCTTAATTACAGGGGGTACCAAAAACATTCAGTACTTC. Translating it yields CASSLITGGTKNIQYF. The full variable domain, with the rest looked up from reference TRBV11-2 and TRBJ2-4, is EAGVAQSPRYKIIEKRQSVAFWCNPISGHATLYWYQQILGQGPKLLIQFQNNGVVDDSQLPKDRFSAERLKGVDSTLKIQPAKLEDSAVYLCASSLITGGTKNIQYFGAGTRLSVL.

The V and J genes are TRBV19 and TRBJ1-5, with D uncertain. The germline V gene has CDR1 LNHDA and CDR2 SQIVND (reference sequence). Trimming shortened V by 6 bases and J by 2 bases, and 14 bases separated the two germline ends. This CDR3 spans 15 amino acids. In nucleotides, the CDR3 is TGTGCCAGTAGGAGCTTGCGGGCAGGCAATCAGCCCCAGCATTTT. It translates to CASRSLRAGNQPQHF. Full variable domain (rest looked up from reference TRBV19 and TRBJ1-5): DGGITQSPKYLFRKEGQNVTLSCEQNLNHDAMYWYRQDPGQGLRLIYYSQIVNDFQKGDIAEGYSVSREKKESFPLTVTSAQKNPTAFYLCASRSLRAGNQPQHFGDGTRLSIL.